This TCR beta chain stems from a study of CD8 T cells in Susac syndrome. The individuals used as controls were healthy donors who had been matched for both age and sex. An amount of RNA that ranged from about 0.45 to 1 ug was reverse transcribed with random hexamers. A single record per CDR3 protein comes from TCRdb applying MiXCR to the immunoSEQ multiplex PCR reads. The sample lists around 150,000 distinct CDR3 sequences; around 94% were seen once. Deletions cut 2 bases from V and 0 bases from J, with 6 bases between. The germline V gene has CDR1 SGDLS and CDR2 YYNGEE. The CDR3 spans 13 residues. This clonotype was sampled from a human donor in good health. This chain uses TRBV9 with TRBJ2-7, with unresolved D. The sample consisted of CD4+ T cells from PBMCs. The DNA for the CDR3 is TGTGCCAGCAGCGTGGACCTCTCCTACGAGCAGTACTTC. Its protein is CASSVDLSYEQYF. The variable domain in full, completed from reference TRBV9 and TRBJ2-7, reads DSGVTQTPKHLITATGQRVTLRCSPRSGDLSVYWYQQSLDQGLQFLIQYYNGEERAKGNILERFSAQQFPDLHSELNLSSLELGDSALYFCASSVDLSYEQYFGPGTRLTVT.